The 31 T cell receptor beta chains below all came from one sample that was sequenced in a study of shared T cell receptors in the human thymus. Only in-frame clones appear in the TCRdb table, and some are missing; sequencing was by immunoSEQ multiplex PCR. The sample shows about 380,000 clones, roughly 94% of them seen only once. Sequencing was done on a sample of thymocytes. The receptor set was obtained from a human donor.

The chain combines TRBV30 with TRBJ2-7; 14 bases agree with TRBD2. Trimming took 5 bases from V and 6 from J; bases not matched to a gene: 12. Per the germline V gene, CDR1 is GTSNPN and CDR2 is SVGIG (reference sequence). The CDR3 has 16 residues. Here the CDR3 reads CAWDPPWTSGRPEQYF. The CDR3 coding sequence is TGTGCCTGGGACCCCCCCTGGACTAGCGGGAGGCCCGAGCAGTACTTC. The whole variable domain, filled in from reference TRBV30 and TRBJ2-7, reads SQTIHQWPATLVQPVGSPLSLECTVEGTSNPNLYWYRQAAGRGLQLLFYSVGIGQISSEVPQNLSASRPQDRQFILSSKKLLLSDSGFYLCAWDPPWTSGRPEQYFGPGTRLTVT.

This rearrangement joins TRBV7-8 to TRBJ2-4; TRBD2 might be the D (6 bases). CDR1 is SGHVS, CDR2 FQNEAQ, per germline. Trimming shortened V by 2 bases and J by 8 bases, and 28 bases separated the two germline ends. This CDR3 region has 19 residues. Here the CDR3 DNA reads TGTGCCAGCAGCTTAATTCGGTCGGCGGGACTCCCCGTGGAGGACATTCAGTACTTC. It translates to CASSLIRSAGLPVEDIQYF. Based on the CDR3 plus reference TRBV7-8 and TRBJ2-4, the full variable domain is GAGVSQSPRYKVAKRGQDVALRCDPISGHVSLFWYQQALGQGPEFLTYFQNEAQLDKSGLPSDRFFAERPEGSVSTLKIQRTQQEDSAVYLCASSLIRSAGLPVEDIQYFGAGTRLSVL.

This rearrangement joins TRBV4-3 to TRBJ1-1; possibly TRBD1 for D (5 bases). Germline lookup yields CDR1 LGHNA and CDR2 YSLEER. The germline V and J ends were trimmed by 0 bases and 0 bases, with 14 bases remaining between them. This CDR3 has 17 residues. This CDR3 reads CASSQDLGARMNTEAFF. DNA for the CDR3: TGCGCCAGCAGCCAAGATCTCGGGGCCCGGATGAACACTGAAGCTTTCTTT.

The V and J genes are TRBV11-3 and TRBJ2-3; perhaps TRBD2 as D (6 bases). The V gene's germline CDR1 is SGHNT and CDR2 YENEEA. This CDR3 region has 17 residues. V lost 3 bases to trimming and J lost 5 bases, with 21 bases between them. CDR3 nucleotide sequence: TGTGCCAGCAGCTTTGGAGGGCCCCAAGGCCGTGGAGATACGCAGTATTTT. Protein product: CASSFGGPQGRGDTQYF.

The genes are TRBV28 and TRBJ2-5; D is uncertain. Germline CDR1 MDHEN, CDR2 SYDVKM. CDR3 length: 15 amino acids. Between the trimmed V and J ends, which lost 4 bases and 1 base, there was a span of 13 bases. CDR3 loop: CASSSPARFQETQYF. The CDR3 DNA sequence: TGTGCCAGCAGTTCGCCCGCACGTTTCCAAGAGACCCAGTACTTC.

The V call is TRBV29-1, the J call TRBJ2-7, with D possibly being TRBD1 (5 bases). Germline V gene lookup returns CDR1 SQVTM and CDR2 ANQGSEA. The V and J ends lost 5 bases and 3 bases respectively, with 11 bases between them. CDR3 length: 12 residues. The CDR3 protein is CSVTDRDYEQYF. In DNA form, the CDR3 reads TGCAGCGTTACCGACAGAGACTACGAGCAGTACTTC.

The genes are TRBV14 and TRBJ2-2, with 16 bases identical to TRBD2. Germline CDR1 SGHDN, CDR2 FVKESK. The length of the CDR3 is 18 residues. V lost 4 bases, J lost 4 bases, and 6 bases stayed unmatched. The CDR3 reads CASSLGLAGGSATGELFF. CDR3 coding DNA: TGTGCCAGCAGCCTGGGACTAGCGGGAGGGTCGGCCACCGGGGAGCTGTTTTTT.

In DNA, the CDR3 is TGTGCCAGCAGACAGGGGAGCTCTGGAAACACCATATATTTT. Translation: CASRQGSSGNTIYF. The chain employs TRBV28 and TRBJ1-3; TRBD1 matches at 7 bases. With V trimmed by 6 bases and J by 0 bases, 2 bases remained unmatched. Germline V gene lookup returns CDR1 MDHEN and CDR2 SYDVKM. CDR3 length: 14 residues.

This chain uses TRBV28 with TRBJ1-1; 12 positions match TRBD1. Germline CDR1 reads MDHEN; CDR2 reads SYDVKM. The CDR3 has 17 residues. The V and J ends lost 5 bases and 4 bases, in that order; junction bases with no gene match: 11. CDR3 nucleotides: TGTGCCAGCAGTCGCCGGGACAGGGGGCGAGAGGGCACTGAAGCTTTCTTT. This gives the protein CASSRRDRGREGTEAFF. The full variable domain, with the rest looked up from reference TRBV28 and TRBJ1-1, is DVKVTQSSRYLVKRTGEKVFLECVQDMDHENMFWYRQDPGLGLRLIYFSYDVKMKEKGDIPEGYSVSREKKERFSLILESASTNQTSMYLCASSRRDRGREGTEAFFGQGTRLTVV.

The V and J genes are TRBV5-1 and TRBJ2-2, with TRBD2 as a possible D gene (6 bases). Trimming took off 6 bases at V and 7 bases at J, with 19 bases between the two ends. The CDR3 spans 15 residues. Germline V gene sequence: CDR1 SGHRS, CDR2 YFSETQ. For the CDR3, the DNA is TGCGCCAGCAAGCCCCTAGGAGGGCCGGACGGGGAGCTGTTTTTT. Translated, it gives CASKPLGGPDGELFF.

V is TRBV28 and J is TRBJ2-7; D might be TRBD1 (5 bases). This CDR3 has 13 residues. Between the trimmed V and J ends, which lost 3 bases and 5 bases, there was a span of 11 bases. Germline V CDR1 and CDR2: MDHEN, SYDVKM. As DNA, the CDR3 is TGTGCCAGCAGTTTTACAGGACCGGACGAGCAGTACTTC. Translation: CASSFTGPDEQYF.

The chain couples TRBV28 to TRBJ1-2; possible D gene TRBD1, 5 bases. V lost 7 bases and J lost 3, with 12 bases in between. The CDR3 is 13 amino acids. CDR1 is MDHEN, CDR2 SYDVKM, per germline. The CDR3 protein is CASNPEGYYGYTF. CDR3 in DNA: TGTGCCAGCAACCCGGAGGGGTACTATGGCTACACCTTC.

With regard to this clone: The germline gene is not matched at one end of the junction; a read error may be the cause. The chain is built from TRBV5-1 and TRBJ2-1; possible D gene TRBD1, 6 bases. Germline CDR1 reads SGHRS; CDR2 reads YFSETQ. The CDR3 is 11 residues long. The CDR3 nucleotides are TGCGCCAGCAGCTGGGACAACGAGCAGTTCTTC. Translated: CASSWDNEQFF.

The V call is TRBV7-2, the J call TRBJ2-3; no clear D. Trimming removed 1 base from V and 5 bases from J, with 16 bases in between. The CDR3 is 16 residues long. The germline CDR1 and CDR2 sequences are SGHTA and FQGNSA. CDR3 in amino acids: CASSLGAVRYLDTQYF. The CDR3 DNA is TGTGCCAGCAGCTTAGGGGCCGTAAGGTACCTAGATACGCAGTATTTT.

The chain couples TRBV7-9 to TRBJ2-3; D not certain. CDR3 length: 14 residues. The ends were cut back, 2 bases at V and 6 bases at J, with 12 bases in the middle. Germline V gene data show CDR1 as SEHNR and CDR2 as FQNEAQ (reference sequence). CDR3 amino acids: CASSLRQEPDTQYF. CDR3 DNA: TGTGCCAGCAGCTTACGGCAGGAACCCGATACGCAGTATTTT. Filled out from reference TRBV7-9 and TRBJ2-3, the complete variable domain reads DTGVSQNPRHKITKRGQNVTFRCDPISEHNRLYWYRQTLGQGPEFLTYFQNEAQLEKSRLLSDRFSAERPKGSFSTLEIQRTEQGDSAMYLCASSLRQEPDTQYFGPGTRLTVL.

The chain is built from TRBV4-1 and TRBJ2-2; D gene ambiguous. V was trimmed by 0 bases and J by 3 bases, leaving 2 bases between them. CDR1 MGHRA and CDR2 YSYEKL come from the germline V gene. The CDR3 is made up of 13 amino acids. The CDR3 region is CASSQDYTGELFF. In DNA, the CDR3 is TGCGCCAGCAGCCAAGATTACACCGGGGAGCTGTTTTTT.

The chain joins TRBV6-4 to TRBJ2-1; D call uncertain. The V gene lost 3 bases and the J gene lost 3 bases, with 15 bases spanning the gap. CDR1 is MRHNA and CDR2 is SNTAGT in the germline V gene. The CDR3 has 16 residues. The CDR3 is CASSEISRALYNEQFF. CDR3 sequence (DNA): TGTGCCAGCAGTGAAATTAGTCGAGCCCTCTACAATGAGCAGTTCTTC.

The V call is TRBV11-3, the J call TRBJ2-7; TRBD1 matches 8 bases. Germline trimming cut 2 bases from V and 0 bases from J; bases unmatched to any gene: 3. The CDR3 length is 15 residues. Germline values: CDR1 SGHNT, CDR2 YENEEA. This CDR3 reads CASSLTGTGSYEQYF. In DNA form, the CDR3 reads TGTGCCAGCAGCTTAACCGGGACAGGCTCCTACGAGCAGTACTTC. Complete variable domain (other parts from reference TRBV11-3 and TRBJ2-7): EAGVVQSPRYKIIEKKQPVAFWCNPISGHNTLYWYLQNLGQGPELLIRYENEEAVDDSQLPKDRFSAERLKGVDSTLKIQPAELGDSAVYLCASSLTGTGSYEQYFGPGTRLTVT.

V and J are TRBV5-6 and TRBJ2-1; 7 positions agree with TRBD2. This CDR3 is 15 amino acids long. In germline, CDR1 is SGHDT, CDR2 YYEEEE. Trimming at V came to 4 bases and at J to 1 base, leaving 5 bases not matched to a gene. The CDR3 region has the DNA TGTGCCAGCAGCGGCGGGAGCTTTTCCTACAATGAGCAGTTCTTC. Its translation: CASSGGSFSYNEQFF.

V usage is TRBV28 and J usage is TRBJ2-1; D may be TRBD2 (6 bases). The CDR3 contains 15 residues. Trimming cost V 10 bases and J 7 bases, with 23 bases left between them. Per the germline V gene, CDR1 is MDHEN and CDR2 is SYDVKM. DNA for the CDR3: TGTGCCACCGGGGGTCGGGAGATGGTTTGGAATGAGCAGTTCTTC. As protein: CATGGREMVWNEQFF.

The V and J genes are TRBV28 and TRBJ2-5; D not certain. This CDR3 comprises 13 residues. V shed 5 bases and J shed 5 bases, with 12 bases lying between them. Germline V gene data show CDR1 as MDHEN and CDR2 as SYDVKM. DNA for the CDR3: TGTGCCAGCAGTGATAATAGGCGGGAGACCCAGTACTTC. This gives the protein CASSDNRRETQYF.

The chain uses TRBV5-4 and TRBJ1-4, with a weak D call TRBD1 (5 bases). The V gene lost 0 bases and the J gene lost 7 bases, with 13 bases spanning the gap. Germline V gene sequence: CDR1 SGHNT, CDR2 YYREEE (reference sequence). The CDR3 is made up of 15 amino acids. CDR3: CASSLERGEGEKLFF. The CDR3 DNA follows: TGTGCCAGCAGCTTGGAACGGGGCGAAGGTGAAAAACTGTTTTTT.

The V gene is TRBV6-6, the J gene TRBJ2-5, with D possibly being TRBD1 (6 bases). CDR3 size: 13 residues. Per the germline V gene, CDR1 is MNHNY and CDR2 is SVGAGI (reference sequence). Trimming stripped 4 bases from V and 5 bases from J, with 11 bases between. The CDR3 coding sequence is TGTGCCAGCAGTTCTGGACAGTCCGAGACCCAGTACTTC. Translated: CASSSGQSETQYF.

The chain links TRBV6-5 to TRBJ2-1; the D gene is possibly TRBD2 (5 bases). Per the germline V gene, CDR1 is MNHEY and CDR2 is SVGAGI. There are 14 residues in the CDR3. Trimming stripped 2 bases from V and 2 bases from J, with 7 bases between. The DNA for the CDR3 is TGTGCCAGCAGTTACGAGGGTCCCTACAATGAGCAGTTCTTC. Translating it yields CASSYEGPYNEQFF.

This clone has only one observation. V gene TRBV14 combines with J gene TRBJ1-1; D ambiguous. Trimming took off 4 bases at V and 3 bases at J, with 12 bases between the two ends. The CDR3 contains 14 residues. CDR1 is SGHDN, CDR2 FVKESK, per germline. CDR3 bases: TGTGCCAGCAGCCCACGGGATGTTGACACTGAAGCTTTCTTT. Amino acid sequence: CASSPRDVDTEAFF.

The genes are TRBV11-2 and TRBJ2-3; 8 bases align to TRBD2. This CDR3 is built from 16 residues. The germline V gene encodes CDR1 SGHAT and CDR2 FQNNGV. The V gene end was trimmed by 4 bases and the J gene end by 5 bases; junction bases not matched to a gene: 11. The DNA of the CDR3 is TGTGCCAGCAGCTCCACTTGGCGGGAGGAGGGAGATACGCAGTATTTT. This encodes CASSSTWREEGDTQYF.

The chain uses TRBV27 and TRBJ2-1; the D is unclear. Trimming stripped 3 bases from V and 1 base from J, with 10 bases between. This CDR3 is 15 amino acids long. CDR1 is MNHEY and CDR2 is SMNVEV in the germline V gene (reference sequence). CDR3 in amino acids: CASSFGELSYNEQFF. As DNA, the CDR3 is TGTGCCAGCAGTTTCGGCGAGCTATCCTACAATGAGCAGTTCTTC.

This chain links TRBV11-2 with TRBJ1-4, with a possible D match to TRBD1 (6 bases). This CDR3 has 14 residues. Germline values: CDR1 SGHAT, CDR2 FQNNGV. V gave up 5 bases and J gave up 1 base, with 8 bases separating them. This chain's CDR3 is CASSRDITNEKLFF. The CDR3 bases are TGTGCCAGCAGCCGGGACATAACTAATGAAAAACTGTTTTTT.

CDR3 loop: CATRPSPRDNEQFF. The CDR3, as DNA: TGTGCGACCCGCCCTTCCCCCCGGGACAATGAGCAGTTCTTC. The chain joins TRBV28 to TRBJ2-1; D gene uncertain. This CDR3 has 14 amino acids. Germline CDR1 and CDR2: MDHEN and SYDVKM.

The chain links TRBV7-9 to TRBJ2-7; D possibly corresponds to TRBD1 (5 bases). Germline values: CDR1 SEHNR, CDR2 FQNEAQ (reference sequence). The V gene lost 7 bases and the J gene lost 5 bases, with 15 bases spanning the gap. The CDR3 loop spans 13 amino acids. The CDR3 reads CASNLGAPNEQYF. CDR3 coding DNA: TGTGCCAGCAACCTTGGGGCACCGAACGAGCAGTACTTC.

The CDR3 reads CASSMIVTSRYNEQFF. CDR3 DNA: TGTGCCAGTAGTATGATTGTGACATCCCGATACAATGAGCAGTTCTTC. This rearrangement joins TRBV19 to TRBJ2-1; D remains unclear. V was pared by 3 bases and J by 4 bases, with 16 bases between. CDR1 and CDR2 from the germline V gene are LNHDA and SQIVND (reference sequence). CDR3 length: 16 amino acids.